These T cell receptor beta chains were read from a single sample in a study of blood T cell repertoires in COVID-19. Assay: immunoSEQ multiplex PCR; the TCRdb copy retains only in-frame clones and omits some. The table shows roughly 45,000 clones, with about 87% occurring only once. Specimen: peripheral blood. Receptors were obtained from a man in his 60s with active COVID-19. Both conserved end residues are part of each CDR3. The D gene is left open where the match is weak. Part of the rows lack a size; the others show once, few, many or a class for expanded clones.

CDR3 DNA	CDR3 protein	clone size	V gene	J gene	D gene
TGTGCCAGCAGTCCTCACCCGACAGGGTCCACTGAAGCTTTCTTT	CASSPHPTGSTEAFF	NA	TRBV2	TRBJ1-1	TRBD1
TGTGCCAGCAGGGGGGGACAGGGGACTGAGCAGTTCTTC	CASRGGQGTEQFF	once	TRBV6-5	TRBJ2-1	TRBD1
TGTGCCAGCAGGACCGGGATTCCCGGGCAAAAACTGTTTTTT	CASRTGIPGQKLFF	NA	TRBV5-6	TRBJ1-4	NA
TGCGCCAGCAGCCAAGATACCCGGGACAGCTCTGAAGCTTTCTTT	CASSQDTRDSSEAFF	NA	TRBV4-3	TRBJ1-1	TRBD1
TGTGCCAGCAGCGAAGGACAGGGTAATGGCTATGGCTACACCTTC	CASSEGQGNGYGYTF	NA	TRBV7-9	TRBJ1-2	TRBD1
TGTGCCAGCTCGCCACAGGGGGAGGGTGAAGCTTTCTTT	CASSPQGEGEAFF	NA	TRBV18	TRBJ1-1	TRBD1
TGTGCCAGTAGTATTAGGCTTAGACGTGGAGCTGGAAACACCATATATTTT	CASSIRLRRGAGNTIYF	NA	TRBV19	TRBJ1-3	NA
TGTGCCAGCAGTTTATCAGGGGGCACTGAAGCTTTCTTT	CASSLSGGTEAFF	NA	TRBV12-3/TRBV12-4	TRBJ1-1	TRBD1
TGTGCCAGCACGGACATGAACACTGAAGCTTTCTTT	CASTDMNTEAFF	few	TRBV6-5	TRBJ1-1	NA
TGCGCCAGCAGCCTGCCCGGCGGGCACAATGAGCAGTTCTTC	CASSLPGGHNEQFF	NA	TRBV5-1	TRBJ2-1	NA
TGTGCCAGCTCACCACGAGTCCTAGCGGGAGTTCATGAGCAGTTCTTC	CASSPRVLAGVHEQFF	NA	TRBV18	TRBJ2-1	TRBD2
TGTGCCTGGAGTTCCACTTTGACAGATTCACCCCTCCACTTT	CAWSSTLTDSPLHF	NA	TRBV30	TRBJ1-6	NA
TGCAGTGCTAGTGGTCCTAGCGGGGGGGCCCCCGGGGAGCTGTTTTTT	CSASGPSGGAPGELFF	NA	TRBV20-1	TRBJ2-2	TRBD2
TGTGCCAGCTCACCAGGGGGAGGTGCAGCCCAGCATTTT	CASSPGGGAAQHF	NA	TRBV18	TRBJ1-5	NA
TGTGCCAGCAGTGATGGTGCGGGGGGATGGAATGAGCAGTTCTTC	CASSDGAGGWNEQFF	once	TRBV6-1	TRBJ2-1	TRBD2
TGTGCCAGCATGAGGGATGAAAAACTGTTTTTT	CASMRDEKLFF	NA	TRBV6-6	TRBJ1-4	NA
TGTGCCAGCAGGGGTGGAGCTAGCACAGATACGCAGTATTTT	CASRGGASTDTQYF	NA	TRBV2	TRBJ2-3	NA
TGTGCCAGCAGCCCCTCGACAGGGTACTATGGCTACACCTTC	CASSPSTGYYGYTF	NA	TRBV7-9	TRBJ1-2	TRBD1
TGTGCCAGCTCTTTCGGGGGTTCAGGAGGCGAAAAACTGTTTTTT	CASSFGGSGGEKLFF	NA	TRBV28	TRBJ1-4	NA
TGTGCCAGCAGCCCTGGGACTAGCGGGTCTGAAGAGCAGTACTTC	CASSPGTSGSEEQYF	few	TRBV5-4	TRBJ2-7	TRBD2
TGTGCCAGCAGCTTCGAGGGGGCGCCGAACACCGGGGAGCTGTTTTTT	CASSFEGAPNTGELFF	NA	TRBV13	TRBJ2-2	TRBD1